The rows below give T cell receptor beta chains drawn from one sample of a study of shared clonotypes between healthy human individuals. The assay was immunoSEQ multiplex PCR, and TCRdb's table has in-frame clones only and misses some. The sample has over 850,000 clones, about 80% seen once. The source material was memory CD4+ T cells from PBMCs. The origin of the receptors is a man younger than 30 in good health. Some clones in this sample may be carry-over from other donors' samples. The CDR3 runs from the conserved cysteine through the conserved F or W. D genes are given only for firm matches. Only some rows state a clone size, as once, few, many or a class for expanded clones.

TRBV5-1,TRBJ1-2,NA,few,TGCGCCAGCAGCTTGAACAGGGCCGACTATGGCTACACCTTC,CASSLNRADYGYTF
TRBV6-5,TRBJ1-5,TRBD1,NA,TGTGCCAGCAGTTCCCAGACAGGGCGGTGGCATCAGCCCCAGCATTTT,CASSSQTGRWHQPQHF
TRBV7-9,TRBJ1-6,NA,many,TGTGCCAGCCAAGACAGGTGGGATTCACCCCTCCACTTT,CASQDRWDSPLHF
TRBV9,TRBJ2-1,NA,NA,TGTGCCAGCAGCGGGGGGCCTCGCTCCTACAATGAGCAGTTCTTC,CASSGGPRSYNEQFF
TRBV27,TRBJ2-4,NA,NA,TGTGCCAGCAGTTTAAGGGCGGCAGTTCGGCAAAACATTCAGTACTTC,CASSLRAAVRQNIQYF
TRBV6-6,TRBJ2-5,NA,once,TGTGCCAGCGGGCAGGGATGGGAGACCCAGTACTTC,CASGQGWETQYF
TRBV6-1,TRBJ1-4,NA,NA,TGTGCCAGCAGGCTGAGAGGGGACGGTAATGAAAAACTGTTTTTT,CASRLRGDGNEKLFF
TRBV5-4,TRBJ2-1,NA,NA,TGTGCCAGCAGCTTGGGCCTAGCGCGCTCCTACAATGAGCAGTTCTTC,CASSLGLARSYNEQFF
TRBV6-6,TRBJ2-3,TRBD2,NA,TGTGCCAGCAGTTACTTGTGGGAGGGCCAGAGAGATACGCAGTATTTT,CASSYLWEGQRDTQYF
TRBV9,TRBJ1-2,NA,NA,TGTGCCAGCAGCGTAGGGAAGTATGGCTACACCTTC,CASSVGKYGYTF
TRBV30,TRBJ1-1,NA,NA,TGTGCCTGGAGTGTACGGAGGCACACTGAAGCTTTCTTT,CAWSVRRHTEAFF
TRBV7-3,TRBJ1-2,NA,NA,TGTGCCAGCAGCTTGAAGTACGGCTACACCTTC,CASSLKYGYTF
TRBV4-1,TRBJ1-1,NA,NA,TGCGCCAGCACCACCCAGGAGCAGACTGAAGCTTTCTTT,CASTTQEQTEAFF
TRBV27,TRBJ2-7,NA,NA,TGTGCCAGCAGTTTAGGACGGGGAGCCTACGAGCAGTACTTC,CASSLGRGAYEQYF
TRBV27,TRBJ2-7,NA,NA,TGTGCCAGCACCCCGGGACCGAACTACGAGCAGTACTTC,CASTPGPNYEQYF
TRBV5-4,TRBJ1-1,NA,many,TGTGCCAGCAGCTTCGACAGAAACACTGAAGCTTTCTTT,CASSFDRNTEAFF
TRBV9,TRBJ2-7,NA,NA,TGTGCCAGCAGCTCCGGGGGGCAGGGGGCTATCGAGCAGTACTTC,CASSSGGQGAIEQYF
TRBV2,TRBJ2-1,NA,NA,TGTGCCAGCAGTGTGGCGGAAAGGGGTGAGCAGTTCTTC,CASSVAERGEQFF
TRBV1,TRBJ1-5,NA,NA,TGCACCAGCAGCCAGCAGTACGGGCAGGGCAGTCAGCCCCAGCATTTT,CTSSQQYGQGSQPQHF
TRBV27,TRBJ1-1,NA,NA,TGTGCCAGCAGTTTAGTCGGACCTGGGAACACTGAAGCTTTCTTT,CASSLVGPGNTEAFF
TRBV5-1,TRBJ1-5,NA,NA,TGCGCCAGCAGCTTGGATCCGGGGCGGAATCAGCCCCAGCATTTT,CASSLDPGRNQPQHF
TRBV28,TRBJ1-1,NA,NA,TGTGCCAGTCGGACCCTGAACACTGAAGCTTTCTTT,CASRTLNTEAFF
TRBV5-1,TRBJ2-1,NA,once,TGCGCCAGCAGCTTGGGGGCAGGGGACAATGAGCAGTTCTTC,CASSLGAGDNEQFF
TRBV12-5,TRBJ2-1,NA,NA,TGTGCTAGTGGGCCGGGACGAGGCTACAATGAGCAGTTCTTC,CASGPGRGYNEQFF